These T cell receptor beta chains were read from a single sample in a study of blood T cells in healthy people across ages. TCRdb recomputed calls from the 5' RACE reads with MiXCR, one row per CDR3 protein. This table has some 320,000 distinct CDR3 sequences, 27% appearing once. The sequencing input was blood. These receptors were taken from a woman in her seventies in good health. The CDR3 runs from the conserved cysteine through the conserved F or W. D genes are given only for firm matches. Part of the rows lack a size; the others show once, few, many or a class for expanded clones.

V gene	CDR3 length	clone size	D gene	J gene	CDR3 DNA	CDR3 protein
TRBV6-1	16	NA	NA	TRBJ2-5	TGTGCCAGCAGTGAAAGTGGTCTATCCTCCCAAGAGACCCAGTACTTC	CASSESGLSSQETQYF
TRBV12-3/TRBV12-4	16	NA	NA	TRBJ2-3	TGTGCCAGCAGTTTTGGGTCGGGCCTTAGCACAGATACGCAGTATTTT	CASSFGSGLSTDTQYF
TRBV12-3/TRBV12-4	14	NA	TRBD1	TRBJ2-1	TGTGCCAGCAGTTTGAGGGGGCTCGGCAATGAGCAGTTCTTC	CASSLRGLGNEQFF
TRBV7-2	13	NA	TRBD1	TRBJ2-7	TGTGCCAGCAGCGAAGGGGGCGTTTACGAGCAGTACTTC	CASSEGGVYEQYF
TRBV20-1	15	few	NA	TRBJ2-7	TGCAGTGCTAGAGACCGGGGGACTGGCCCCTACGAGCAGTACTTC	CSARDRGTGPYEQYF
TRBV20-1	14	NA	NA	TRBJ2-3	TGCAGTGCTAGTTTGGCGGGAAAGGCAGATACGCAGTATTTT	CSASLAGKADTQYF
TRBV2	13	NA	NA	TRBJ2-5	TGTGCCAGCTCTAGGGGATTTCAAGAGACCCAGTACTTC	CASSRGFQETQYF
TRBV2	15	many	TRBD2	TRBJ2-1	TGTGCCAGCAGTGGCTGGGTAGCGGGAGACAATGAGCAGTTCTTC	CASSGWVAGDNEQFF
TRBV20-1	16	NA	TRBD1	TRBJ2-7	TGCAGTGCTAGAGGCGGGACAGGTTACCGTCCCTACGAGCAGTACTTC	CSARGGTGYRPYEQYF
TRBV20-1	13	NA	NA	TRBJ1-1	TGCAGTGCTGCGGGACCCACGAACACTGAAGCTTTCTTT	CSAAGPTNTEAFF
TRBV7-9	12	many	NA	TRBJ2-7	TGTGCCAGCAGCTTGGGGGCCTACGAGCAGTACTTC	CASSLGAYEQYF
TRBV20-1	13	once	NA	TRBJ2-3	TGCAGTGCTAGACGTGGGAACACAGATACGCAGTATTTT	CSARRGNTDTQYF
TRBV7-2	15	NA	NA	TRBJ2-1	TGTGCCAGCAGCCCCGGACCAAGCTCCTACAATGAGCAGTTCTTC	CASSPGPSSYNEQFF
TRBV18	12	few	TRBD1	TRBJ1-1	TGTGCCAGCTCGCTAAGGGACAGAGAAGCTTTCTTT	CASSLRDREAFF
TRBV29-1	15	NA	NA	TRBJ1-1	TGCAGCGTTGAAATGGTCAGGGTGGAGGCCCCTGAAGCTTTCTTT	CSVEMVRVEAPEAFF
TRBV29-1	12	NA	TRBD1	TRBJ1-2	TGCAGCGCAGAGGGAGGGGGCGATGGCTACACCTTC	CSAEGGGDGYTF
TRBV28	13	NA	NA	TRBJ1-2	TGTGCCAGCAGCTCACAGGGAAGCTATGGCTACACCTTC	CASSSQGSYGYTF
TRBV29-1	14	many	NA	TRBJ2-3	TGCAGCGTGAAACGGGACCCAAGCACAGATACGCAGTATTTT	CSVKRDPSTDTQYF
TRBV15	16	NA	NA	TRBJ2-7	TGTGCCACCAGCAGAGATGAGACTTCTAGATCCTACGAGCAGTACTTC	CATSRDETSRSYEQYF
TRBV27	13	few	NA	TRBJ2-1	TGTGCCAGCAGTCCCGTACGGGGCAATGAGCAGTTCTTC	CASSPVRGNEQFF
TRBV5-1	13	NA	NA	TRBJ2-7	TGCGCCAGCAGCTTGGAACAGGGCCACGAGCAGTACTTC	CASSLEQGHEQYF
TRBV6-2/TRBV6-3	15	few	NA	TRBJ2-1	TGTGCCAGCAGTTACCCGGGCGTAGCGGCCAATGAGCAGTTCTTC	CASSYPGVAANEQFF